What follows are 18 T cell receptor beta chains derived from one specimen sequenced in a study of blood T cell repertoires in COVID-19. Only in-frame clones appear in the TCRdb table, and some are missing; sequencing was by immunoSEQ multiplex PCR. Counted here are roughly 300,000 clones, approximately 84% occurring once; the ten biggest clones make up 8% to 13%. The sequenced sample was PBMCs or T cells enriched from blood (not recorded which). The origin of the receptors is a woman aged 18-30 years who had recovered from COVID-19.

This rearrangement joins TRBV6-5 to TRBJ2-7; D call uncertain. The CDR3 totals 13 residues. Germline V gives CDR1 MNHEY, CDR2 SVGAGI. Trimming shortened V by 6 bases and J by 5 bases, and 14 bases separated the two germline ends. The CDR3, as DNA: TGTGCCAGCAGAGCATCTATGCCCGACGAGCAGTACTTC. It codes for CASRASMPDEQYF.

J is TRBJ2-1 and V is TRBV28; 9 nucleotides line up with TRBD2. CDR3 length equals 17 residues. The ends lost 3 bases at V and 7 bases at J; junction bases unmatched: 13. CDR1 is MDHEN, CDR2 SYDVKM, per germline. The CDR3 spells CASSFVTSGRLENEQFF. The CDR3 DNA is TGTGCCAGCAGTTTCGTTACTAGCGGGCGACTGGAGAATGAGCAGTTCTTC. Full variable domain (rest looked up from reference TRBV28 and TRBJ2-1): DVKVTQSSRYLVKRTGEKVFLECVQDMDHENMFWYRQDPGLGLRLIYFSYDVKMKEKGDIPEGYSVSREKKERFSLILESASTNQTSMYLCASSFVTSGRLENEQFFGPGTRLTVL.

V usage is TRBV18 and J usage is TRBJ1-1, with a possible D match to TRBD1 (5 bases). The CDR3 length is 13 residues. Germline V gives CDR1 KGHSH, CDR2 LQKENI. Trimming stripped 6 bases from V and 4 bases from J, with 12 bases between. The DNA of the CDR3 is TGTGCCAGCTCCTTGGGGCGTGGCACTGAAGCTTTCTTT. Its protein product is CASSLGRGTEAFF.

This clone was recorded once. V is TRBV9 and J is TRBJ1-2, with 7 bases that match TRBD1. CDR1 is SGDLS and CDR2 is YYNGEE in the germline V gene. V trimming: 4 bases; J trimming: 5 bases; junction bases outside the gene matches: 11. This CDR3 has 15 amino acids. CDR3 in DNA: TGTGCCAGCAGCCCAGACAGGGCTAGTTTTTATGGCTACACCTTC. Protein product: CASSPDRASFYGYTF.

The chain is built from TRBV4-1 and TRBJ2-1; 11 bases fit TRBD1. The V gene end was trimmed by 3 bases and the J gene end by 6 bases; junction bases not matched to a gene: 4. Per germline, CDR1 MGHRA and CDR2 YSYEKL. The CDR3 contains 15 residues. This CDR3 is CASSHLGQGANEQFF. The CDR3 DNA is TGCGCCAGCAGCCACCTCGGACAGGGGGCCAATGAGCAGTTCTTC.

The J gene is TRBJ1-4, the V gene TRBV5-1; perhaps TRBD1 as D (5 bases). Germline V gene lookup returns CDR1 SGHRS and CDR2 YFSETQ. Trimming removed 1 base from V and 5 bases from J, with 12 bases in between. This CDR3 is 15 amino acids long. CDR3 loop: CASSLLGTLNEKLFF. CDR3 sequence (DNA): TGCGCCAGCAGCTTGTTGGGGACTTTGAATGAAAAACTGTTTTTT.

The chain is built from TRBV5-1 and TRBJ2-5; a weak D match, TRBD2 (5 bases). Trimming cost V 3 bases and J 5 bases, with 23 bases left between them. Germline CDR1 is SGHRS and CDR2 is YFSETQ. This CDR3 has 17 amino acids. The CDR3 DNA reads TGCGCCAGCAGCTACATCGAGGTGAGGGCTTCCGGGGAGACCCAGTACTTC. Its protein product is CASSYIEVRASGETQYF.

The chain couples TRBV3-1 (or the pseudogene TRBV3-2) to TRBJ2-5; possibly TRBD2 for D (5 bases). The CDR3 is made up of 14 amino acids. CDR1 and CDR2 (germline): LGHDT, YNNKEL (reference sequence). V was clipped by 2 bases and J by 7 bases, with 14 bases between them. CDR3 protein: CASSQQTPRGTQYF. CDR3 DNA: TGTGCCAGCAGCCAACAGACGCCCCGGGGGACCCAGTACTTC.

The rearrangement joins TRBV4-2 to TRBJ1-2; 10 positions match TRBD1. The CDR3 loop spans 17 amino acids. Germline assignment: CDR1 LGHNA and CDR2 YNFKEQ. Trimming took 0 bases from V and 13 from J; bases not matched to a gene: 17. The DNA for the CDR3 is TGTGCCAGCAGCCAAGAATCAGATGGGACAGGGGATCCCCTCTGCACCTTC. Its protein product is CASSQESDGTGDPLCTF.

The chain joins TRBV5-6 to TRBJ1-4, with D tentatively TRBD1 (6 bases). The CDR3 loop spans 17 amino acids. CDR1 SGHDT and CDR2 YYEEEE come from the germline V gene. The V end was cut by 1 base, the J end by 5 bases, with 18 bases between. The CDR3 protein is CASSLWGLTGRNEKLFF. CDR3 DNA sequence: TGTGCCAGCAGCTTGTGGGGGCTGACAGGTCGAAATGAAAAACTGTTTTTT.

This clone occurred a few times. The V gene is TRBV5-1, the J gene TRBJ2-1; TRBD2 matches 11 bases. Germline values: CDR1 SGHRS, CDR2 YFSETQ. This CDR3 contains 16 residues. Trimming cost V 4 bases and J 4 bases; bases outside gene matches: 7. CDR3 loop: CASSATSGESYNEQFF. CDR3 in DNA: TGCGCCAGCAGCGCGACTAGCGGGGAGTCTTACAATGAGCAGTTCTTC.

The chain joins TRBV5-1 to TRBJ1-2, with D possibly matching TRBD1 (6 bases). Trimming left V 4 bases short and J 8 bases short, with 15 bases between. The CDR3 length is 13 residues. Germline-derived CDR1 and CDR2 are SGHRS and YFSETQ. The CDR3 DNA reads as TGCGCCAGCAGCCCGACAGGTGAATTGGGCTACACCTTC. The encoded protein is CASSPTGELGYTF.

The rearrangement uses TRBV28 and TRBJ1-2; no definite D call. The germline gives CDR1 MDHEN, CDR2 SYDVKM. V was pared by 7 bases and J by 0 bases, with 15 bases between. The CDR3 sequence is 15 residues long. The CDR3: CASMPQNLPNYGYTF. The CDR3 DNA reads TGTGCCAGCATGCCCCAGAATCTCCCTAACTATGGCTACACCTTC.

The CDR3 DNA is TGTGCCAGCAGTTGGGGACAGGTGAATGGCTACACCTTC. This codes for CASSWGQVNGYTF. V is TRBV2 and J is TRBJ1-2; 8 nucleotides match TRBD1. The CDR3 length is 13 residues. The germline V gene encodes CDR1 SNHLY and CDR2 FYNNEI. The V and J ends lost 5 bases and 6 bases, in that order; junction bases with no gene match: 5.

This clone was detected once. The V call is TRBV27, the J call TRBJ2-1, with 7 bases identical to TRBD2. Germline trimming cut 3 bases from V and 0 bases from J; bases unmatched to any gene: 8. The CDR3 has 17 amino acids. The V gene's germline CDR1 is MNHEY and CDR2 SMNVEV (reference sequence). The CDR3 nucleotides are TGTGCCAGCAGTTTTATCCAAGCGGGGCTCTCCTACAATGAGCAGTTCTTC. Protein sequence: CASSFIQAGLSYNEQFF.

The count of this clone is one. This chain connects TRBV27 to TRBJ1-3; no reliable D call. The V end was cut by 8 bases, the J end by 2 bases, with 4 bases between. Germline assignment: CDR1 MNHEY and CDR2 SMNVEV (reference sequence). CDR3 length: 11 amino acids. The CDR3 DNA reads TGTGCCAGCGGCACTGGAAACACCATATATTTT. It specifies CASGTGNTIYF.

This chain links TRBV10-3 with TRBJ2-2; 10 nucleotides line up with TRBD1. The CDR3 sequence is 14 residues long. The germline CDR1 and CDR2 sequences are ENHRY and SYGVKD. V shed 10 bases, J shed 2 bases, and the junction held 4 bases outside the gene matches. DNA of the CDR3: TGTGCCACCCGGACAGGGGGAAACACCGGGGAGCTGTTTTTT. This codes for CATRTGGNTGELFF.

The genes are TRBV28 and TRBJ2-7; D may be TRBD2 (7 bases). The CDR3 runs to 16 residues. V lost 3 bases to trimming and J lost 0 bases, with 15 bases between them. The germline V gene has CDR1 MDHEN and CDR2 SYDVKM. The CDR3 DNA reads as TGTGCCAGCAGTTTGGGGGGGACATGGAGCTCCTACGAGCAGTACTTC. The encoded protein is CASSLGGTWSSYEQYF.